The rows below give T cell receptor beta chains drawn from one sample of a study of T cells in Graves' hyperthyroidism and ophthalmopathy. Each CDR3 protein is one row after TCRdb ran MiXCR on the multiplex PCR reads. The table records under 600,000 distinct CDR3 sequences, around 16% of them present only once. Sequencing was done on a sample of blood. The receptors originated from a woman in her 40s with Graves' ophthalmopathy. Both conserved end residues are part of each CDR3. The D gene is left open where the match is weak. The size of a clone is reported for some rows only, either as once, few or many, or as a class for expanded clones.

>many|TRBD1|TRBV15|TRBJ2-3
CATSRDDGTEVTDTQYF
TGTGCCACCAGCAGAGATGACGGGACAGAGGTCACAGATACGCAGTATTTT
>NA|NA|TRBV19|TRBJ2-1
CASSIADGDEQFF
TGTGCCAGTAGTATCGCCGACGGGGATGAGCAGTTCTTC
>many|TRBD1|TRBV12-3/TRBV12-4|TRBJ2-1
CASSIRGQYEQFF
TGTGCCAGCAGCATCAGGGGGCAATATGAGCAGTTCTTC
>NA|TRBD1|TRBV19|TRBJ1-5
CASSIERRGTGIYPGNQPQHF
TGTGCCAGTAGTATAGAAAGGAGGGGGACAGGAATCTACCCGGGCAATCAGCCCCAGCATTTT
>many|NA|TRBV12-3/TRBV12-4|TRBJ1-1
CASSNREGTEAFF
TGTGCCAGCAGTAACAGGGAGGGCACTGAAGCTTTCTTT
>NA|TRBD1|TRBV19|TRBJ1-4
CASSSGQRFNEKLFF
TGTGCCAGTAGTTCGGGACAGAGGTTTAATGAAAAACTGTTTTTT
>many|TRBD2|TRBV11-2|TRBJ2-1
CASKGGLAYNEQFF
TGTGCCAGCAAGGGGGGACTAGCCTACAATGAGCAGTTCTTC
>many|NA|TRBV11-3|TRBJ2-5
CASSQPLGQETQYF
TGTGCCAGCAGCCAGCCCCTAGGCCAAGAGACCCAGTACTTC
>many|TRBD2|TRBV7-3|TRBJ2-1
CASSSGEGEQFF
TGTGCCAGCAGCTCGGGGGAGGGTGAGCAGTTCTTC
>many|NA|TRBV20-1|TRBJ1-5
CSATSGSFQPQHF
TGCAGTGCTACCTCAGGTTCCTTCCAGCCCCAGCATTTT
>NA|NA|TRBV30|TRBJ1-5
CALTRGGNQPQHF
TGTGCCCTCACCCGGGGGGGAAATCAGCCCCAGCATTTT
>NA|NA|TRBV20-1|TRBJ1-5
CSARFYSSTDTQHF
TGCAGTGCTAGATTCTATTCTAGCACAGATACGCAGCATTTT
>NA|TRBD2|TRBV5-1|TRBJ2-5
CASSYGLAGGPREETQYF
TGCGCCAGCAGCTACGGACTAGCGGGAGGGCCGCGGGAAGAGACCCAGTACTTC
>many|TRBD2|TRBV11-2|TRBJ2-7
CASSPRGGSTSGVSYEQYF
TGTGCCAGCAGCCCGCGAGGAGGATCGACTAGCGGGGTTTCCTACGAGCAGTACTTC
>NA|NA|TRBV6-1|TRBJ1-4
CASSEEAGRAEKLFF
TGTGCCAGCAGTGAGGAGGCAGGGAGGGCTGAAAAACTGTTTTTT
>NA|NA|TRBV5-6|TRBJ2-7
CASSPGLVIDEQYF
TGTGCCAGCAGCCCCGGGTTGGTAATAGACGAGCAGTACTTC
>many|TRBD2|TRBV2|TRBJ2-3
CASIRGLAGRTDTQYF
TGTGCCAGCATCAGAGGGCTAGCGGGACGCACAGATACGCAGTATTTT
>many|NA|TRBV6-1|TRBJ1-1
CASMSTNTEAFF
TGTGCCAGCATGTCCACGAACACTGAAGCTTTCTTT
>few|TRBD2|TRBV28|TRBJ2-5
CASTLLTSEGTQYF
TGTGCCAGCACTCTCCTCACTAGCGAAGGGACCCAGTACTTC
>many|TRBD2|TRBV5-1|TRBJ2-3
CASRLTAGEGTDTQYF
TGCGCCAGCAGATTGACGGCGGGGGAGGGCACAGATACGCAGTATTTT
>many|TRBD2|TRBV6-2/TRBV6-3|TRBJ2-3
CASRGTSESDTQYF
TGTGCCAGCAGGGGGACTAGCGAATCAGATACGCAGTATTTT
>many|NA|TRBV6-2/TRBV6-3|TRBJ1-2
CASRPTGAREIYGYTF
TGTGCCAGCAGGCCGACAGGCGCCCGGGAGATCTATGGCTACACCTTC
>many|NA|TRBV28|TRBJ1-2
CASSPAVDYTF
TGTGCCAGCAGCCCGGCGGTTGACTACACCTTC
>NA|TRBD1|TRBV4-2|TRBJ1-1
CASSPDRANMNTEAFF
TGTGCCAGCAGCCCTGACAGGGCCAACATGAACACTGAAGCTTTCTTT
>many|NA|TRBV3-1|TRBJ2-7
CASSPPLGGEQYF
TGTGCCAGCAGCCCCCCCCTGGGCGGCGAGCAGTACTTC
>NA|TRBD2|TRBV5-1|TRBJ2-7
CACSWGAGTSGEQYF
TGCGCCTGCAGCTGGGGGGCCGGGACTAGCGGGGAGCAGTACTTC
>many|NA|TRBV2|TRBJ2-7
CASSEELTNYEQYF
TGTGCCAGCAGTGAGGAACTCACTAACTACGAGCAGTACTTC
>NA|NA|TRBV7-9|TRBJ1-3
CASGPTGNRNTIYF
TGTGCCAGTGGCCCCACAGGGAATAGAAACACCATATATTTT